This TCR beta chain was captured in a study of cytomegalovirus exposure and HLA in healthy donors. Regarding the study as a whole: According to an earlier analysis, most TCR beta V segments yielded productive rearrangements about 87% or about 30% of the time.

The PCR had 60 Vbeta and 13 Jbeta primers. Here immunoSEQ multiplex PCR was the method, and the copy in TCRdb shows in-frame clones only, minus some. The sample lists around 150,000 clones, about four fifths occurring once. About this clone: Its specificity is not known.

This CDR3 has 15 residues. Trimming removed 0 bases from V and 7 bases from J; junction bases left unmatched: 3. Germline assignment: CDR1 SGHAT and CDR2 FQNNGV. The sequenced material came from PBMCs. V and J are TRBV11-2 and TRBJ1-5; 10 bases fit TRBD1. The source of this sequence is a man aged 25-45 years in good health. DNA of the CDR3: TGTGCCAGCAGCTTAGATCCGGGACAGGGGCAGCCCCAGCATTTT. This translates into CASSLDPGQGQPQHF.